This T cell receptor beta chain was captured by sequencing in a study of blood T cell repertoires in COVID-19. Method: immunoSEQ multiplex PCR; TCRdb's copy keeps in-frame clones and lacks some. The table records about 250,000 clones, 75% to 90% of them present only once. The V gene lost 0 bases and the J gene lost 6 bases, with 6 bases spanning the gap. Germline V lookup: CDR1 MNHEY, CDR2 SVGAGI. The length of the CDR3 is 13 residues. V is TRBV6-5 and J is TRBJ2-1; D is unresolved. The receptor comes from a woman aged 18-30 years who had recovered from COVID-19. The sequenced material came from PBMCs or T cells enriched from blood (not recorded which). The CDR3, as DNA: TGTGCCAGCAGTTACTCACACCTCAATGAGCAGTTCTTC. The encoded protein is CASSYSHLNEQFF.